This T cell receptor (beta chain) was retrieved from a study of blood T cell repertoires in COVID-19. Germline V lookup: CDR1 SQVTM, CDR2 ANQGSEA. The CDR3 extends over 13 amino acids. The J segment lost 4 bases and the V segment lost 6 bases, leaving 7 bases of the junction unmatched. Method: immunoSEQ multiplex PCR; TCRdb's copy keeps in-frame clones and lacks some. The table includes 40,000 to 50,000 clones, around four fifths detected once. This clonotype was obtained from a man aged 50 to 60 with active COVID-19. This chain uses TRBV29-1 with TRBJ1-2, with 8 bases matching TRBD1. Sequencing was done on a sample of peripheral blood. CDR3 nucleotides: TGCAGCGTAAGGACAGGGACGGGCTATGGCTACACCTTC. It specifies CSVRTGTGYGYTF. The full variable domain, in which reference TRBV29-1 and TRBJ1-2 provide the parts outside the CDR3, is SAVISQKPSRDICQRGTSLTIQCQVDSQVTMMFWYRQQPGQSLTLIATANQGSEATYESGFVIDKFPISRPNLTFSTLTVSNMSPEDSSIYLCSVRTGTGYGYTFGSGTRLTVV.